These T cell receptor beta chains were read from a single sample in a study of graft-versus-host responses after intestinal transplantation. Their cognate antigens are unknown. Repertoires were generated with immunoSEQ multiplex PCR, while TCRdb's copy carries only in-frame clones and drops some. The sample includes more than 90,000 clones, 85% to 95% of them seen just once. The sample in question was unstimulated CD8+ T cells sorted from spleen or lymph node cells, obtained before transplant. The receptors were sampled from a human donor who was the organ donor for an intestinal transplant. CDR3s include the opening cysteine and the closing phenylalanine or tryptophan. A D gene is named only where the DNA matches it firmly. Not all rows give a size; the values are once, few, many and, for expanded clones, a class.

clone size,J gene,D gene,V gene,CDR3 DNA,CDR3 protein
.,TRBJ2-7,.,TRBV6-4,TGTGCCAGCAACCCACAGGAAGGCGGTGGATACGAGCAGTACTTC,CASNPQEGGGYEQYF
.,TRBJ2-7,TRBD1,TRBV6-1,TGTGCCAGCAGAGAGTCGACAGGGCTATACTACGAGCAGTACTTC,CASRESTGLYYEQYF
.,TRBJ2-3,.,TRBV18,TGTGCCAGCTCACGTGGACCTGGCACAGATACGCAGTATTTT,CASSRGPGTDTQYF
.,TRBJ2-7,.,TRBV7-2,TGTGCCAGCAGCTCCGAGGGGCGAGCCAGTGGCGCCCACGAGCAGTACTTC,CASSSEGRASGAHEQYF
.,TRBJ2-3,.,TRBV2,TGTGCCAGCAGCCCCGATAGCACAGATACGCAGTATTTT,CASSPDSTDTQYF
.,TRBJ1-1,TRBD1,TRBV4-1,TGCGCCAGCAGCCTCACCAGGGGGGACACTGAAGCTTTCTTT,CASSLTRGDTEAFF
.,TRBJ2-1,TRBD2,TRBV6-1,TGTGCCAGCAGTCAAGGACTAGCGGGAGGTGAGCAGTTCTTC,CASSQGLAGGEQFF
.,TRBJ2-7,.,TRBV2,TGTGCCAGCACATACGGGTGGATCTACGAGCAGTACTTC,CASTYGWIYEQYF
.,TRBJ1-2,.,TRBV5-1,TGCGCCAGCAGCTTGGGACACGCGGTCTATGGCTACACCTTC,CASSLGHAVYGYTF
.,TRBJ2-1,TRBD2,TRBV9,TGTGCCAGCAGCCCCCTAGCGGGAGGTCATGAGCAGTTCTTC,CASSPLAGGHEQFF
once,TRBJ2-7,.,TRBV27,TGTGCCAGCAGTTTACAGGCGTACTACGAGCAGTACTTC,CASSLQAYYEQYF
.,TRBJ2-7,.,TRBV7-9,TGTGCCAGCAGCTTAGCGGGGAATTACGAGCAGTACTTC,CASSLAGNYEQYF
.,TRBJ2-7,TRBD2,TRBV19,TGTGCCAGTAGTATAGGCGGGAGGCCCTCCTACGAGCAGTACTTC,CASSIGGRPSYEQYF
.,TRBJ1-5,TRBD1,TRBV4-2,TGTGCCAGCAGCCAAGAGACAGGGGTAGTTAATCAGCCCCAGCATTTT,CASSQETGVVNQPQHF
once,TRBJ2-2,TRBD1,TRBV9,TGTGCCAGCAGCGTGACAGGGTACACCGGGGAGCTGTTTTTT,CASSVTGYTGELFF
few,TRBJ1-3,.,TRBV19,TGTGCCAGTACCCCTTTCCCGCTGGCTACGGGGAGAAACACCATATATTTT,CASTPFPLATGRNTIYF
.,TRBJ2-7,TRBD1,TRBV14,TGTGCCAGCAGCCAGGAGCCAGGGGGAGATTACGAGCAGTACTTC,CASSQEPGGDYEQYF
.,TRBJ2-5,.,TRBV28,TGTGCCAGCAGTGGGTACGGACTCGACCAAGAGACCCAGTACTTC,CASSGYGLDQETQYF
.,TRBJ1-2,.,TRBV21-1,TGTGCCAGCAGCCGGCGAACAGCCCATGGCTACACCTTC,CASSRRTAHGYTF
.,TRBJ1-2,TRBD1,TRBV29-1,TGCAGCGCAGGGACAGGAGATAACTATGGCTACACCTTC,CSAGTGDNYGYTF
.,TRBJ2-7,.,TRBV27,TGTGCCAGCAGTTTACTAGGAGAAGTAGAGCAGTACTTC,CASSLLGEVEQYF
.,TRBJ2-3,.,TRBV4-1,TGCGCCAGCAGCCCACCATTAACTAGGGATACGCAGTATTTT,CASSPPLTRDTQYF
once,TRBJ2-7,.,TRBV4-3,TGCGCCAGCAGCCAAGATTATTCGACTCCACTCTACGAGCAGTACTTC,CASSQDYSTPLYEQYF
.,TRBJ2-1,TRBD2,TRBV27,TGTGCCAGCAGTCCCCAAGGCGGGGGCTACAATGAGCAGTTCTTC,CASSPQGGGYNEQFF
.,TRBJ1-4,.,TRBV6-1,TGTGCCAGCAGTGACAGGGCTCAAGAAAAACTGTTTTTT,CASSDRAQEKLFF
.,TRBJ1-5,TRBD1,TRBV6-1,TGTGCCAGCAGTGAGTACGGGACAGCCCTCAATCAGCCCCAGCATTTT,CASSEYGTALNQPQHF
.,TRBJ1-2,.,TRBV29-1,TGCAGCGTTGAAGAGGAGATAGGGGGCTACACCTTC,CSVEEEIGGYTF
.,TRBJ2-1,.,TRBV5-4,TGTGCCAGCAGCCCGGAGGGCCAATACAATGAGCAGTTCTTC,CASSPEGQYNEQFF
.,TRBJ2-2,.,TRBV9,TGTGCCAGCAGCGTAGATGGGGGCCGCAACACCGGGGAGCTGTTTTTT,CASSVDGGRNTGELFF
.,TRBJ2-7,.,TRBV7-9,TGTGCCAGCAGCTTGGGGGCTAGCGGCCTGAGCTCCTACGAGCAGTACTTC,CASSLGASGLSSYEQYF
.,TRBJ2-1,.,TRBV9,TGTGCCAGCAGTGGCCTCGGGTCCTACAATGAGCAGTTCTTC,CASSGLGSYNEQFF
.,TRBJ2-2,TRBD2,TRBV4-1,TGCGCCAGCAGCCGGACTAGCGGGAGGGCCGGGGAGCTGTTTTTT,CASSRTSGRAGELFF
.,TRBJ2-4,TRBD1,TRBV6-5,TGTGCCAGCAGTTCGGGACAGGGAAAAAACATTCAGTACTTC,CASSSGQGKNIQYF
.,TRBJ2-1,.,TRBV6-4,TGTGCCAGCAGTAACGGCGCGGTCAAGGATTACAATGAGCAGTTCTTC,CASSNGAVKDYNEQFF
.,TRBJ2-5,TRBD1,TRBV15,TGTGCCACCAGCAGAACGAGGGGACAGGCACAAGAGACCCAGTACTTC,CATSRTRGQAQETQYF
once,TRBJ1-1,.,TRBV30,TGTGCCTGGAGTGAGACAGGGAACACTGAAGCTTTCTTT,CAWSETGNTEAFF
few,TRBJ2-7,TRBD1,TRBV19,TGTGCCAGTAGTACCGGGACAGGGGCCTACGAGCAGTACTTC,CASSTGTGAYEQYF
.,TRBJ1-4,TRBD1,TRBV7-6,TGTGCCAGCAGTCCGCAGAAGGGGGCCTTAAATGAAAAACTGTTTTTT,CASSPQKGALNEKLFF
few,TRBJ1-2,.,TRBV29-1,TGCAGCGTTGAGGACAACTATGGCTACACCTTC,CSVEDNYGYTF
.,TRBJ2-2,TRBD2,TRBV14,TGTGCCAGCAGCCAAGTACCTCCGGGACTAGCGGGAGAAAGACCGAACACCGGGGAGCTGTTTTTT,CASSQVPPGLAGERPNTGELFF
few,TRBJ1-5,.,TRBV28,TGTGCCAGCAGTTTGGGGGGGACACAGCCCCAGCATTTT,CASSLGGTQPQHF
.,TRBJ2-3,.,TRBV18,TGTGCCAGCTCACTTGCCGTTGGGGACCTCGGGCGGGCCTACACAGATACGCAGTATTTT,CASSLAVGDLGRAYTDTQYF
few,TRBJ2-5,.,TRBV5-1,TGCGCCAGCAGCTCCCAAGAGACCCAGTACTTC,CASSSQETQYF
.,TRBJ1-5,.,TRBV7-9,TGTGCCAGCAGCTTAGAACGAGGGACCGTGAATAGCAATCAGCCCCAGCATTTT,CASSLERGTVNSNQPQHF
.,TRBJ2-1,.,TRBV27,TGTGCCAGCAGTTTAGGGTCAGGCCACAATGAGCAGTTCTTC,CASSLGSGHNEQFF
.,TRBJ2-2,.,TRBV7-9,TGTGCCAGCAGCTGGACAGTTGACGGGGAGCTGTTTTTT,CASSWTVDGELFF
.,TRBJ1-2,.,TRBV28,TGTGCCAGCAGCTCAGACCATCACATTTGGGGCTACACCTTC,CASSSDHHIWGYTF
.,TRBJ2-1,.,TRBV29-1,TGCAGCGTTCAGGGGTTGGGGCAGTTCTTC,CSVQGLGQFF
.,TRBJ2-3,.,TRBV2,TGTGCCAGCAGTGGGACTAGCACAGATACGCAGTATTTT,CASSGTSTDTQYF
.,TRBJ2-1,.,TRBV4-3,TGCGCCAGCAGCCAAGATAATCGGAGTCCCTACAATGAGCAGTTCTTC,CASSQDNRSPYNEQFF
.,TRBJ2-2,.,TRBV10-3,TGTGCCCTCTCCCCGGGCAGAGCCGGGGAGCTGTTTTTT,CALSPGRAGELFF
.,TRBJ1-5,.,TRBV19,TGTGCCAGTAGTATAGGCCCCACCCCAGGGGTCCGGGGCCAGCCCCAGCATTTT,CASSIGPTPGVRGQPQHF
.,TRBJ2-5,.,TRBV5-1,TGCGCCAGCAGCGGGATCGGGGGGAAAGGACAGGGCGAGACCCAGTACTTC,CASSGIGGKGQGETQYF
.,TRBJ2-1,TRBD2,TRBV5-6,TGTGCCAGCAGCTTTCCGGGAGGGCCGTACAATGAGCAGTTCTTC,CASSFPGGPYNEQFF